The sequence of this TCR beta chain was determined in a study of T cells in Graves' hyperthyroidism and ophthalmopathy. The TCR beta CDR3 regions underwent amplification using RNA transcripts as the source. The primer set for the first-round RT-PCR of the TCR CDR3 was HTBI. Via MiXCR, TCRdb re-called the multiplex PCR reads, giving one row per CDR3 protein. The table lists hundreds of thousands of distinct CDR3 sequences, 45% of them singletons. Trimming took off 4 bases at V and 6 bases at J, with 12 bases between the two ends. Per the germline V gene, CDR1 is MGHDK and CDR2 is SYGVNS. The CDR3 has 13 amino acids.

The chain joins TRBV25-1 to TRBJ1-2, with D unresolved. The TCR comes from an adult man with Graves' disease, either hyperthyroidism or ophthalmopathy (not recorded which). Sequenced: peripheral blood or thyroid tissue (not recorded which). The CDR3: CASSASAGNGYTF. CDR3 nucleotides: TGTGCCAGCAGTGCTAGTGCGGGTAATGGCTACACCTTC.